These 7 T cell receptor beta chains were sequenced from one sample in a study of blood T cell repertoires in COVID-19. Using immunoSEQ multiplex PCR, the repertoire was profiled, and TCRdb retains in-frame clones only, with some absent. The table records 200,000 to 250,000 clones, around four fifths of them present only once. Sample: PBMCs or T cells enriched from blood (not recorded which). Every receptor here comes from a woman in her forties or fifties who had been exposed to COVID-19.

This sequence joins TRBV7-2 and TRBJ1-3, with D unresolved. The CDR3 consists of 13 residues. Germline V gene lookup returns CDR1 SGHTA and CDR2 FQGNSA. V lost 2 bases and J lost 7, with 9 bases in between. CDR3 region: CASSLRSRNTIYF. The CDR3 DNA follows: TGTGCCAGCAGCTTAAGGAGTAGGAACACCATATATTTT.

The chain uses TRBV7-9 and TRBJ1-2; possibly TRBD1 for D (6 bases). Germline loops: CDR1 SEHNR, CDR2 FQNEAQ (reference sequence). V gave up 2 bases and J gave up 8 bases, with 24 bases separating them. CDR3 length: 17 amino acids. The CDR3, as DNA: TGTGCCAGCAGCTTATATACTACTTCGACAGGAAAGGAAGGCTACACCTTC. Translation gives CASSLYTTSTGKEGYTF.

In its sample, this clone was seen once. The chain combines TRBV7-2 with TRBJ2-1; 8 bases are shared with TRBD2. The CDR3 sequence is 14 residues long. V lost 2 bases and J lost 3; bases outside the gene matches: 0. Germline V gene sequence: CDR1 SGHTA, CDR2 FQGNSA. DNA for the CDR3: TGTGCCAGCAGCTTACGGGGGGGCTACAATGAGCAGTTCTTC. Its translation is CASSLRGGYNEQFF.

This sequence joins TRBV13 and TRBJ2-3; 7 bases are shared with TRBD1. Germline trimming cut 6 bases from V and 6 bases from J; bases unmatched to any gene: 9. Germline lookup yields CDR1 PRHDT and CDR2 FYEKMQ (reference sequence). The CDR3 extends over 14 amino acids. CDR3 amino acids: CASRRQGLVDTQYF. CDR3 nucleotide sequence: TGTGCCAGCAGAAGACAGGGATTGGTGGATACGCAGTATTTT.

CDR3 amino acids: CASSMGTGAKNEQFF. In nucleotides, the CDR3 is TGTGCCAGTAGTATGGGCACGGGAGCTAAAAATGAGCAGTTCTTC. The V call is TRBV19, the J call TRBJ2-1; a weak D match, TRBD2 (6 bases). There are 15 residues in the CDR3. The ends were cut back, 3 bases at V and 7 bases at J, with 16 bases in the middle. CDR1 and CDR2 (germline): LNHDA, SQIVND (reference sequence). The full variable domain, its missing parts supplied by reference TRBV19 and TRBJ2-1, is DGGITQSPKYLFRKEGQNVTLSCEQNLNHDAMYWYRQDPGQGLRLIYYSQIVNDFQKGDIAEGYSVSREKKESFPLTVTSAQKNPTAFYLCASSMGTGAKNEQFFGPGTRLTVL.

This chain uses TRBV5-1 with TRBJ1-2; TRBD1 agrees at 8 bases. CDR3 length equals 16 residues. Germline values: CDR1 SGHRS, CDR2 YFSETQ. Unmatched junction bases numbered 13, after V lost 1 base and J lost 8 bases. CDR3 sequence reads: CASSLTDRGIEQGYTF. The CDR3 region has the DNA TGCGCCAGCAGCTTGACAGACAGGGGAATAGAACAAGGCTACACCTTC.

The rearrangement links TRBV5-1 to TRBJ2-2, with a possible D match to TRBD1 (6 bases). This CDR3 has 15 amino acids. Deletions cut 4 bases from V and 1 base from J, with 11 bases between. Germline V lookup: CDR1 SGHRS, CDR2 YFSETQ. The CDR3 bases are TGCGCCAGCAGCCCTTCGGGACAGAACACCGGGGAGCTGTTTTTT. Encoded protein: CASSPSGQNTGELFF.